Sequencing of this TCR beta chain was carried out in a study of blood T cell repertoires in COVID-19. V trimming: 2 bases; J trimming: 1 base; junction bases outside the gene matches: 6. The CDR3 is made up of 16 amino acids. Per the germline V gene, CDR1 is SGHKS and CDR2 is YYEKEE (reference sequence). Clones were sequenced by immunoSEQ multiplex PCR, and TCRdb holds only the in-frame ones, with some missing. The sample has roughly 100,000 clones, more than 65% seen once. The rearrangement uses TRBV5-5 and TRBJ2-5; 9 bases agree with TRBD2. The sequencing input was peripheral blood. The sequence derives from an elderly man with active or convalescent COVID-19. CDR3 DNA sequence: TGTGCCAGCAGCTTCCTAGCGGGGACCCTCCAAGAGACCCAGTACTTC. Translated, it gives CASSFLAGTLQETQYF.